This T cell receptor beta chain was recorded in a study of shared clonotypes between healthy human individuals. This CDR3 spans 15 amino acids. V lost 0 bases, J lost 2 bases, and 10 bases lay in between. The germline V gene has CDR1 SGHDT and CDR2 YYEEEE. Assay used: immunoSEQ multiplex PCR; TCRdb lists only in-frame clones, some missing. This table holds 150,000 to 200,000 clones, roughly 91% found once. The TCR comes from a woman in her 30s in good health. The chain is built from TRBV5-6 and TRBJ2-3; possible D gene TRBD2, 6 bases. The sample consisted of naive CD4+ T cells sorted from blood. Subset reported: CD45RA+ positively selected. CDR3: CASSLAGGYTDTQYF. CDR3 nucleotide sequence: TGTGCCAGCAGCTTGGCCGGAGGGTACACAGATACGCAGTATTTT.